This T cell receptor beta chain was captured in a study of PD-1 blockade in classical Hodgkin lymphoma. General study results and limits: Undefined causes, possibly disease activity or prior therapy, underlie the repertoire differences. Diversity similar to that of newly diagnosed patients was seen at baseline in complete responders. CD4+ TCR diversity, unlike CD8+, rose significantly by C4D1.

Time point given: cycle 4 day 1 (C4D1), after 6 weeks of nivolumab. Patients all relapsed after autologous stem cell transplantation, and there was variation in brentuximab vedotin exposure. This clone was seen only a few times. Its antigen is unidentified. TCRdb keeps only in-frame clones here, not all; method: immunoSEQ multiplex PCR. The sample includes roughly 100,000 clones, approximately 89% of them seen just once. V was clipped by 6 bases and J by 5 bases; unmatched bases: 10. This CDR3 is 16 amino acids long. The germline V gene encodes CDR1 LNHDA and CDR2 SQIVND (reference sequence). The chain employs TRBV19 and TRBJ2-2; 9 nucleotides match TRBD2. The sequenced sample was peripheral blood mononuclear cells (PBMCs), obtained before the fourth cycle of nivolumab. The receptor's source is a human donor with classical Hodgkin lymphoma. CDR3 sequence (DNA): TGTGCCAGTAGGGCCATAGCGGGAGCCCTGACCGGGGAGCTGTTTTTT. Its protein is CASRAIAGALTGELFF.